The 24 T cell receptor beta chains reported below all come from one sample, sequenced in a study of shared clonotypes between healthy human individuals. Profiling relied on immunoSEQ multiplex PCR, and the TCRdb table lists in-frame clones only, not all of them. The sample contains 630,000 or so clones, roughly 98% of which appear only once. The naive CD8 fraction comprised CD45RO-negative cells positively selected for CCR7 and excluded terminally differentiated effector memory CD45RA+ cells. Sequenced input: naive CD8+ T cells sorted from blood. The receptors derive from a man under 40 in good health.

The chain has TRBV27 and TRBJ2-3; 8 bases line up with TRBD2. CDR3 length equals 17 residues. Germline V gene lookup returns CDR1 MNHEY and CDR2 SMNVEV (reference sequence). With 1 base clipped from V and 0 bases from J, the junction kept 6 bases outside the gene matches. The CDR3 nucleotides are TGTGCCAGCAGTTTATTGACTAGCGAGACTAGCACAGATACGCAGTATTTT. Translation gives CASSLLTSETSTDTQYF.

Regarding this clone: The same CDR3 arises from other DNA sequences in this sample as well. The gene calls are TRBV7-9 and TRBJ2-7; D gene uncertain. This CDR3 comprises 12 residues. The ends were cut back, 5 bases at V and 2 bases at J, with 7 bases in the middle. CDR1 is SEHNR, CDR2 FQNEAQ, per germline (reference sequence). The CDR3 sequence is CASSPNTYEQYF. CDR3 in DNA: TGTGCCAGCAGCCCTAACACCTACGAGCAGTACTTC.

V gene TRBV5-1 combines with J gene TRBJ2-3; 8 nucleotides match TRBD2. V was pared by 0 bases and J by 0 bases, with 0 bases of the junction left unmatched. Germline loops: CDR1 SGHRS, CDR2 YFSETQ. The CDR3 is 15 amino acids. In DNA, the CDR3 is TGCGCCAGCAGCTTGGTAGCGGGAAGCACAGATACGCAGTATTTT. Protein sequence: CASSLVAGSTDTQYF.

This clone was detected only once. The CDR3 bases are TGTGCCACCAGCAGGGGGACGGACAGGCCCCTTTATGGCTACACCTTC. Its protein product is CATSRGTDRPLYGYTF. The rearrangement links TRBV15 to TRBJ1-2; 7 bases are a match to TRBD1. The CDR3 is 16 amino acids. The junction had 12 bases not matched to a gene; V was cut back by 3 bases and J by 5 bases. In germline, CDR1 is LNHNV, CDR2 YYDKDF (reference sequence). Complete variable domain (other parts from reference TRBV15 and TRBJ1-2): DAMVIQNPRYQVTQFGKPVTLSCSQTLNHNVMYWYQQKSSQAPKLLFHYYDKDFNNEADTPDNFQSRRPNTSFCFLDIRSPGLGDTAMYLCATSRGTDRPLYGYTFGSGTRLTVV.

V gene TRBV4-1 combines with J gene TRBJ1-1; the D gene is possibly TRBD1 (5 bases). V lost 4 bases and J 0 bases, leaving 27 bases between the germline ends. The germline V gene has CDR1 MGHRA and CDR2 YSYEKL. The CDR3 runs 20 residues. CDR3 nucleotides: TGCGCCAGCAGCCTCAAATCTCGGGACTCCGTCGTAGAAGTGAACACTGAAGCTTTCTTT. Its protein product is CASSLKSRDSVVEVNTEAFF.

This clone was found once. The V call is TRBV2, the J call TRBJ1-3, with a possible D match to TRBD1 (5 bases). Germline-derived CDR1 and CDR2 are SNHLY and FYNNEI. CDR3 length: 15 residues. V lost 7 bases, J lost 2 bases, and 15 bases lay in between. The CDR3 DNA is TGTGCCAGCACCAGCAGGGACGACACTGGAAACACCATATATTTT. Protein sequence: CASTSRDDTGNTIYF.

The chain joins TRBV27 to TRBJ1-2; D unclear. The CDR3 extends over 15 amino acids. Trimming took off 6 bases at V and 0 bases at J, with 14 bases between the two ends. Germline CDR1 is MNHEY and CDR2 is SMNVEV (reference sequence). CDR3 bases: TGTGCCAGCAGCTTGCGGTCAGCAGCTAACTATGGCTACACCTTC. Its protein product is CASSLRSAANYGYTF.

This CDR3 reads CASSPPWELASLNEQFF. The DNA for the CDR3 is TGTGCCAGCAGCCCCCCCTGGGAACTAGCCTCTCTCAATGAGCAGTTCTTC. The V gene is TRBV9, the J gene TRBJ2-1; TRBD2 might be the D (6 bases). Germline V CDR1 and CDR2: SGDLS, YYNGEE. This CDR3 is 17 amino acids long. V lost 4 bases and J 6 bases, leaving 23 bases between the germline ends.

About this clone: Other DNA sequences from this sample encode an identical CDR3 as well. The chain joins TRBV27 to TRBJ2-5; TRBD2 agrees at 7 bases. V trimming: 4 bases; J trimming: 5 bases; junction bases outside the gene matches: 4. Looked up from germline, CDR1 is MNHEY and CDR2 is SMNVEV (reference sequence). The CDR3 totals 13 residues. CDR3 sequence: CASSWGLSETQYF. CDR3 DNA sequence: TGTGCCAGCAGTTGGGGACTATCGGAGACCCAGTACTTC.

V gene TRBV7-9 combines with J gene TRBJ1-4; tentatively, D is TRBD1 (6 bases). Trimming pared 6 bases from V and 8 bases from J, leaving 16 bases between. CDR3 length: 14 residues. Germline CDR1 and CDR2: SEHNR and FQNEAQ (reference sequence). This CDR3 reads CASRPLQGPEKLFF. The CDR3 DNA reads TGTGCCAGCAGACCCCTACAGGGCCCCGAAAAACTGTTTTTT.

The CDR3 is CASSQQNTRTARQYF. CDR3 in DNA: TGCGCCAGCAGCCAACAAAATACTAGGACCGCCAGGCAGTACTTC. V and J are TRBV4-1 and TRBJ2-7, with D possibly TRBD2 on 5 matching bases. The V end was cut by 2 bases, the J end by 9 bases, with 20 bases between. The CDR3 is 15 amino acids. The V gene's germline CDR1 is MGHRA and CDR2 YSYEKL.

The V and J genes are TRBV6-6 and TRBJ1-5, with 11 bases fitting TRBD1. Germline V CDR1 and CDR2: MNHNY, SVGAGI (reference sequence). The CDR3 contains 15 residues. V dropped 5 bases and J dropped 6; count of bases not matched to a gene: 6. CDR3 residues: CASSGPGQGGQPQHF. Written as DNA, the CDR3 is TGTGCCAGCAGTGGTCCGGGACAGGGGGGTCAGCCCCAGCATTTT.

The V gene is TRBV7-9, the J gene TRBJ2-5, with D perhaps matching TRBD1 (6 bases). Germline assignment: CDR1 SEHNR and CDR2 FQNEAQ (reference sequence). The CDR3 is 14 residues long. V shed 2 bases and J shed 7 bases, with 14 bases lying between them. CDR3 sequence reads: CASSLYVARGTQYF. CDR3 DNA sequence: TGTGCCAGCAGCTTATACGTAGCCAGGGGGACCCAGTACTTC.

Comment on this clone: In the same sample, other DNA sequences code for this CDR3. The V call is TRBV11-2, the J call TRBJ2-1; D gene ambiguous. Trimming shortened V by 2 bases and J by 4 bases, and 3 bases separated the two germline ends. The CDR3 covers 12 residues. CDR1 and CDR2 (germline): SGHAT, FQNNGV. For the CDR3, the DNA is TGTGCCAGCAGCTTAACGTACAATGAGCAGTTCTTC. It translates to CASSLTYNEQFF.

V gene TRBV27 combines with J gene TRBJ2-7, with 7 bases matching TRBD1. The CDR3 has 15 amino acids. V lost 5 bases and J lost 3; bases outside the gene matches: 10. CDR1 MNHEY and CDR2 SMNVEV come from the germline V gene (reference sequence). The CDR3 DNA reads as TGTGCCAGCAGTCTCCAGGGGGAATCCTTCTACGAGCAGTACTTC. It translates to CASSLQGESFYEQYF.

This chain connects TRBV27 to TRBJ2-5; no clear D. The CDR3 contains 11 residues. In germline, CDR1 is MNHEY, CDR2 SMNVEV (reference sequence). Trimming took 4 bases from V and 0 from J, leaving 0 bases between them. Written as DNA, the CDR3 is TGTGCCAGCAGTTACCAAGAGACCCAGTACTTC. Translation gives CASSYQETQYF.

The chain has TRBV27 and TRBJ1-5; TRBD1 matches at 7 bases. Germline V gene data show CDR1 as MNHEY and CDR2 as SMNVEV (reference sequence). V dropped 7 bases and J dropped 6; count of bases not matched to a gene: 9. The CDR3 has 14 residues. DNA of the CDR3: TGTGCCAGCACTCCCTCAGGGGGGGGTCAGCCCCAGCATTTT. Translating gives CASTPSGGGQPQHF.

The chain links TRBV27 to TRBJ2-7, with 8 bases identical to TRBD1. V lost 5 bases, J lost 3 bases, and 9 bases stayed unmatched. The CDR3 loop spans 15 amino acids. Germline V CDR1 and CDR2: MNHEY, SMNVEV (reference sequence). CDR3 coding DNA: TGTGCCAGCAGTGCCGCCGGACAGGGAGGCTACGAGCAGTACTTC. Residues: CASSAAGQGGYEQYF.

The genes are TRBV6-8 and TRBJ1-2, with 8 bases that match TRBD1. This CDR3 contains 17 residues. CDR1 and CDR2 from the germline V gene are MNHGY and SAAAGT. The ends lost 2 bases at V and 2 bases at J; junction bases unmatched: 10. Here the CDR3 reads CASSYRSPGQVNYGYTF. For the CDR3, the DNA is TGTGCCAGCAGTTACCGCTCTCCGGGACAGGTAAACTATGGCTACACCTTC.

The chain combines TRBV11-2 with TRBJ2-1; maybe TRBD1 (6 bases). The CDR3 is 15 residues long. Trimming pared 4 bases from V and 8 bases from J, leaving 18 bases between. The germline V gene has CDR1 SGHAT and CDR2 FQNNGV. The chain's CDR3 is CASSSQGYEGHEQFF. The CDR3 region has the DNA TGTGCCAGCAGCTCCCAGGGGTACGAGGGCCATGAGCAGTTCTTC.

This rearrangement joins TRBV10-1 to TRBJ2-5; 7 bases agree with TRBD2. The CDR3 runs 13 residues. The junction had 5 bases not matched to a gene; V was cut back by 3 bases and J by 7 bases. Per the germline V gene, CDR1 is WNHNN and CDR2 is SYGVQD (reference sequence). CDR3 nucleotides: TGCGCCAGCAGTGATAGCGGGTCAGGGACCCAGTACTTC. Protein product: CASSDSGSGTQYF.

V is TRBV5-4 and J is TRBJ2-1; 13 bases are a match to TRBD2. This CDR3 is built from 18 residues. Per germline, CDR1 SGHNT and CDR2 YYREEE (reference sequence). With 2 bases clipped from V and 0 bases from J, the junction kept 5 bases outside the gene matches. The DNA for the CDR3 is TGTGCCAGCAGCTTAGGGACTAGCGGGGTAAGCTCCTACAATGAGCAGTTCTTC. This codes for CASSLGTSGVSSYNEQFF. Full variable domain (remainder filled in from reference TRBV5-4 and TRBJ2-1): ETGVTQSPTHLIKTRGQQVTLRCSSQSGHNTVSWYQQALGQGPQFIFQYYREEENGRGNFPPRFSGLQFPNYSSELNVNALELDDSALYLCASSLGTSGVSSYNEQFFGPGTRLTVL.

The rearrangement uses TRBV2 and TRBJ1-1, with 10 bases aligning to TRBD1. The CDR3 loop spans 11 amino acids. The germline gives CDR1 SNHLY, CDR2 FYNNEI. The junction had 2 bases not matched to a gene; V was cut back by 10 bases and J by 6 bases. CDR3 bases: TGTGCCAAAGGACAGGGGGCTGAAGCTTTCTTT. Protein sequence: CAKGQGAEAFF.

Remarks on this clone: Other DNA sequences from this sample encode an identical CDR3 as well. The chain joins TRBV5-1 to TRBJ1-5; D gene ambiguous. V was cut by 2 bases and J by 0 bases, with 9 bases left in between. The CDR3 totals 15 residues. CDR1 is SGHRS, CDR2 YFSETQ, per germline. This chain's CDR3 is CASSLLGYSNQPQHF. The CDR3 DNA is TGCGCCAGCAGCTTACTGGGATATAGCAATCAGCCCCAGCATTTT.